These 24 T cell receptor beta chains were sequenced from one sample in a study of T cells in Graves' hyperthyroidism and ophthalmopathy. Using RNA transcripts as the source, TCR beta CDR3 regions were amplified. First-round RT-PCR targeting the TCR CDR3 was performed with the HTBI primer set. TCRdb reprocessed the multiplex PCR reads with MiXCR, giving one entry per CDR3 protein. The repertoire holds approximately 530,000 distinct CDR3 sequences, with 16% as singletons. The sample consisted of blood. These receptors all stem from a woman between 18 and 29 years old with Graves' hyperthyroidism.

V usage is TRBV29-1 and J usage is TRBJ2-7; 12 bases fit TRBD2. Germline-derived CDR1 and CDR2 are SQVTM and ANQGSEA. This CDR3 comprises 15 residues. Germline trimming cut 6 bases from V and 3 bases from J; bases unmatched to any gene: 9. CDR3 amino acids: CSVRTSGAPGYEQYF. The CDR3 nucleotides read TGCAGCGTCCGGACTAGCGGGGCCCCGGGCTACGAGCAGTACTTC.

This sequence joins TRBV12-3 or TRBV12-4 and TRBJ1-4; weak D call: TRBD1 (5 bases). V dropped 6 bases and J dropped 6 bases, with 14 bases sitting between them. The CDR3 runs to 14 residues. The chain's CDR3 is CASREETADEKLFF. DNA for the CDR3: TGTGCCAGCAGAGAGGAGACAGCAGATGAAAAACTGTTTTTT.

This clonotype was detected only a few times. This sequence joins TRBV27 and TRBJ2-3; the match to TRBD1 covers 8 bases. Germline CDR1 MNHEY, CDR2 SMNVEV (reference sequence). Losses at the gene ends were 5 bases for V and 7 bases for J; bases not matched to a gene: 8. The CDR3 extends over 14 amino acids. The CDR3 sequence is CASSPRTGMHTQYF. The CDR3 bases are TGTGCCAGCAGTCCGCGGACAGGGATGCATACGCAGTATTTT.

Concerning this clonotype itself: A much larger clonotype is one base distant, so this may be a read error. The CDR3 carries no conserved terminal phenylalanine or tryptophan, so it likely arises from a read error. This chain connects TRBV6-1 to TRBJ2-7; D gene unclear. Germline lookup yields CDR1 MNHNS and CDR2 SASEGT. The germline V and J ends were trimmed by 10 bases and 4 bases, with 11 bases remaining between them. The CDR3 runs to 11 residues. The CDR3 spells CATGISYEQYL. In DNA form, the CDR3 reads TGTGCCACGGGCATTTCTTACGAGCAGTACCTC.

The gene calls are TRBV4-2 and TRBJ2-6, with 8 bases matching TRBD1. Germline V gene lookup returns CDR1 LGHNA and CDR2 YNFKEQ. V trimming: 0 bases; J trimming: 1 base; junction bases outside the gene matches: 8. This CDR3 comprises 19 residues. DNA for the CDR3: TGTGCCAGCAGCCAAGATCGGGGACAGGTTGGGTCTGGGGCCAACGTCCTGACTTTC. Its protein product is CASSQDRGQVGSGANVLTF.

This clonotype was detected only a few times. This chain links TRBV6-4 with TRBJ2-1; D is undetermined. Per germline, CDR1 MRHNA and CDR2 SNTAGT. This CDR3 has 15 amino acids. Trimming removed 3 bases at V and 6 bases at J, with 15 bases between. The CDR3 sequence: CASSERADGVNEQFF. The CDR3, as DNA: TGTGCCAGCAGTGAACGGGCTGACGGAGTCAATGAGCAGTTCTTC.

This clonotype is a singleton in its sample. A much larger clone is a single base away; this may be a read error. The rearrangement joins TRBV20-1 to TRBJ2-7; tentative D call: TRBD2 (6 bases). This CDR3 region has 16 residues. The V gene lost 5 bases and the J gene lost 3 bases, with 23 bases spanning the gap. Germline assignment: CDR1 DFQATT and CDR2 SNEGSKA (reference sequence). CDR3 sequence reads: CSAGGVARAQGYEQYF. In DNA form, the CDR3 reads TGCAGTGCTGGAGGGGTAGCCCGAGCCCAGGGCTACGAGCAGTACTTC.

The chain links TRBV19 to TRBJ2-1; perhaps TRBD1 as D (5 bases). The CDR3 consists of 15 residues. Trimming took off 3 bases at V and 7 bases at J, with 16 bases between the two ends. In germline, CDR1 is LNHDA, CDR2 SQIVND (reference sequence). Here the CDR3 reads CASSILGALGNEQFF. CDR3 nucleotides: TGTGCCAGTAGTATCCTAGGGGCCCTGGGGAATGAGCAGTTCTTC.

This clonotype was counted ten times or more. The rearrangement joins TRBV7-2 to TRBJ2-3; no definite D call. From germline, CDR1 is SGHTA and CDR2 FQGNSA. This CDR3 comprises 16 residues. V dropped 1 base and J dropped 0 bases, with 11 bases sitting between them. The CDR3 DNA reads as TGTGCCAGCAGCTTAGGGATTCCTTCTAGCACAGATACGCAGTATTTT. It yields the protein CASSLGIPSSTDTQYF.

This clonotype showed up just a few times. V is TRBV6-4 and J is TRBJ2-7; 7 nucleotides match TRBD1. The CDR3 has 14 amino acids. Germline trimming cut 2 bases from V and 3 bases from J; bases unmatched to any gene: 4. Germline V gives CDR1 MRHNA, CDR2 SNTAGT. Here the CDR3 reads CASSDQGDIYEQYF. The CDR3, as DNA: TGTGCCAGCAGTGACCAGGGGGATATCTACGAGCAGTACTTC.

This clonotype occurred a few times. The CDR3: CASSRLATIAKNIQYF. The CDR3 DNA reads as TGTGCCAGCAGTCGACTAGCGACCATAGCCAAAAACATTCAGTACTTC. The J gene is TRBJ2-4, the V gene TRBV27; TRBD2 matches 8 bases. The CDR3 runs 16 residues. V trimming: 5 bases; J trimming: 0 bases; junction bases outside the gene matches: 6. Germline CDR1 and CDR2: MNHEY and SMNVEV (reference sequence).

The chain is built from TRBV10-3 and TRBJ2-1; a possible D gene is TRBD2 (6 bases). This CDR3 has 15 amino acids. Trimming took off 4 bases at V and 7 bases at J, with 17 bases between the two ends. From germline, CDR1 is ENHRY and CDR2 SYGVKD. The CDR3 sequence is CAISGMASGGNEQFF. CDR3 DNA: TGTGCCATCAGTGGAATGGCTAGTGGGGGGAATGAGCAGTTCTTC.

The CDR3 spells CASSQEEWQPQHF. CDR3 nucleotide sequence: TGCGCCAGCAGCCAAGAAGAATGGCAGCCCCAGCATTTT. The chain combines TRBV4-1 with TRBJ1-5, with D uncertain. Germline V CDR1 and CDR2: MGHRA, YSYEKL. With 0 bases removed from V and 7 bases from J, the gap between germline ends came to 7 bases. The CDR3 covers 13 residues.

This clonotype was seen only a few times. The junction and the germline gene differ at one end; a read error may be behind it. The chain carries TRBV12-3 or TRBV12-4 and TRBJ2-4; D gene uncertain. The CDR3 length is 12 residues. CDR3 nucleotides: TGTGCCAGCAGCAACCCCAAGAACATTCAGTACTTC. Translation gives CASSNPKNIQYF.

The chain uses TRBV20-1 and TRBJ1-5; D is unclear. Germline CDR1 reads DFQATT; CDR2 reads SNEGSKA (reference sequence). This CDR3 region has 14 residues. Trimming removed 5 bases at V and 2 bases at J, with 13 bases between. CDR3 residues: CSASVDAGNQPQHF. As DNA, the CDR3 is TGCAGTGCTTCCGTGGACGCCGGCAATCAGCCCCAGCATTTT.

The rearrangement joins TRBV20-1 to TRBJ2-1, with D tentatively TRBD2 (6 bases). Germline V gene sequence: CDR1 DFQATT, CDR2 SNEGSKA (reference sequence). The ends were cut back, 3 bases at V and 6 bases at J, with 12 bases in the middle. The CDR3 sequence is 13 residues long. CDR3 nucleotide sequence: TGCAGTGCTAGCTCGGGGGACGGCAATGAGCAGTTCTTC. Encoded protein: CSASSGDGNEQFF.

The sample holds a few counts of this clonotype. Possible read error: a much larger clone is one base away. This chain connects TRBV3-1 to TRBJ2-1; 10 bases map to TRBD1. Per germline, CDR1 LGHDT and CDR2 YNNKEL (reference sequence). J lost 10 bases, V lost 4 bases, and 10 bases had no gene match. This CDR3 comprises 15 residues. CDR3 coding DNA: TGTGCCAGCAGCCTCGGACAGGGGGTGGGTAGCGAGCAGTTCTTC. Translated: CASSLGQGVGSEQFF.

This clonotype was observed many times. The DNA for the CDR3 is TGTGCCAGCAGCCTCCAACTAGCGGGAGGCACAGATACGCAGTATTTT. Encoded protein: CASSLQLAGGTDTQYF. The rearrangement joins TRBV7-2 to TRBJ2-3; 11 nucleotides agree with TRBD2. Trimming took 5 bases from V and 1 from J; bases not matched to a gene: 5. CDR1 and CDR2 from the germline V gene are SGHTA and FQGNSA. The CDR3 length is 16 residues.

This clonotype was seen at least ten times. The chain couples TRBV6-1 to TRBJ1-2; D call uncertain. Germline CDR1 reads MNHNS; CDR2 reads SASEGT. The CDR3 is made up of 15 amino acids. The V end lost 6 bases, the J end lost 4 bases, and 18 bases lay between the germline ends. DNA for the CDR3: TGTGCCAGCAGCCGGAAGGGAGGGATTGGCTATGGCTACACCTTC. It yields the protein CASSRKGGIGYGYTF.

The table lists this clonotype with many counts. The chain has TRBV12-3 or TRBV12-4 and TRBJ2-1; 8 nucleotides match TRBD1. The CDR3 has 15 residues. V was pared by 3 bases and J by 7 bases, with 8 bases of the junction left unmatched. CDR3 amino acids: CASSLGRGRWNEQFF. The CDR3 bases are TGTGCCAGCAGTTTGGGCAGGGGGCGATGGAATGAGCAGTTCTTC.

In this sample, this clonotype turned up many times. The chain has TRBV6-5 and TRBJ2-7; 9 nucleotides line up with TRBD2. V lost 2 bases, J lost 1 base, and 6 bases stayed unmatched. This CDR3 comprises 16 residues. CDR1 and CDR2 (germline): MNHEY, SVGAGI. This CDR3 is CASSYGGGGESYEQYF. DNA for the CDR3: TGTGCCAGCAGTTACGGCGGCGGGGGGGAATCCTACGAGCAGTACTTC.

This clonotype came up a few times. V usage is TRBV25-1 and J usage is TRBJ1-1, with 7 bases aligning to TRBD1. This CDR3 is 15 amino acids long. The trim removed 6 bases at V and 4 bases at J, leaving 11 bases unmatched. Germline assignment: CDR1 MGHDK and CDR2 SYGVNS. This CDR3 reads CASSGWRQGGTEAFF. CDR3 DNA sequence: TGTGCCAGCAGCGGGTGGCGACAGGGAGGCACTGAAGCTTTCTTT. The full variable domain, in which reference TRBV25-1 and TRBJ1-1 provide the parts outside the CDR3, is EADIYQTPRYLVIGTGKKITLECSQTMGHDKMYWYQQDPGMELHLIHYSYGVNSTEKGDLSSESTVSRIRTEHFPLTLESARPSHTSQYLCASSGWRQGGTEAFFGQGTRLTVV.

The CDR3 DNA is TGTGCCAGCAGCAGCAGGGGTTTTGCCTACGAGCAGTACTTC. This sequence encodes CASSSRGFAYEQYF. This rearrangement joins TRBV11-2 to TRBJ2-7; D is possibly TRBD1 (6 bases). Trimming pared 5 bases from V and 2 bases from J, leaving 13 bases between. Per the germline V gene, CDR1 is SGHAT and CDR2 is FQNNGV. The CDR3 contains 14 residues.

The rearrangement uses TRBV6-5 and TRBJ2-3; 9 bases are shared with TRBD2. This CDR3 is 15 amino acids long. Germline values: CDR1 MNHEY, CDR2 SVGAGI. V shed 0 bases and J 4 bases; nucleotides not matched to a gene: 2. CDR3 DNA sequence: TGTGCCAGCAGTTACTCTAGCGGGAGTGCAGATACGCAGTATTTT. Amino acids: CASSYSSGSADTQYF.